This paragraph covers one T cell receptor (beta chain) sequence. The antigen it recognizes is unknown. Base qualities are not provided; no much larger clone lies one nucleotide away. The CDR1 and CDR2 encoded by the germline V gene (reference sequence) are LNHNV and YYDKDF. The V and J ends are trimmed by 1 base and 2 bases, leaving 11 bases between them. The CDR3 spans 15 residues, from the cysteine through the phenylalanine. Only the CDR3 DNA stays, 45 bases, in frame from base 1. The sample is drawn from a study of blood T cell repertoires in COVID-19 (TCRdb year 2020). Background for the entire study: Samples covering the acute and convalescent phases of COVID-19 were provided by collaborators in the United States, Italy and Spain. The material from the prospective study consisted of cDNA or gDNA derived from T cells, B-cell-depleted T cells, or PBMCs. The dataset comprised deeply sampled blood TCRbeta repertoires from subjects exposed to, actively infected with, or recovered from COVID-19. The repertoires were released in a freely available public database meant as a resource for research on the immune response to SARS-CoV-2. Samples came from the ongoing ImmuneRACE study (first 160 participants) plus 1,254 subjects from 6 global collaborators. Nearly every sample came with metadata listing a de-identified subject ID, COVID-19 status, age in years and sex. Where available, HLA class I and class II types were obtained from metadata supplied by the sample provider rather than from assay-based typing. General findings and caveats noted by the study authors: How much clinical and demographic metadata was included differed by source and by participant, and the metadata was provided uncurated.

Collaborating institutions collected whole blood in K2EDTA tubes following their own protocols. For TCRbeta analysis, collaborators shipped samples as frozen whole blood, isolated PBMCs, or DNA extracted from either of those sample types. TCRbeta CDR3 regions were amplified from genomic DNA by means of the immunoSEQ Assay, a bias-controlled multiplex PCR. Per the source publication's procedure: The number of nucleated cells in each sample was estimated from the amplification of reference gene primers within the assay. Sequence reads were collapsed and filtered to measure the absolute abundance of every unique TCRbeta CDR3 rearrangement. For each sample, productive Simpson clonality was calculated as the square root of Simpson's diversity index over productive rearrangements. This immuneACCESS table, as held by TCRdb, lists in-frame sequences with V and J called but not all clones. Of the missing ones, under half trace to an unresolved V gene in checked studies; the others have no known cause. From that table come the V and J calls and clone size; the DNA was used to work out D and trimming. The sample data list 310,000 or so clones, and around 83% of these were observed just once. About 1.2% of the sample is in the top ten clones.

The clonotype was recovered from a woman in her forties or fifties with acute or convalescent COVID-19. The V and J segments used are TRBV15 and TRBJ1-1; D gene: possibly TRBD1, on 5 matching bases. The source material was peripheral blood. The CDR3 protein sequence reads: CATSRARGVNTEAFF. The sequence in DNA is TGTGCCACCAGCAGAGCCCGGGGGGTAAACACTGAAGCTTTCTTT.